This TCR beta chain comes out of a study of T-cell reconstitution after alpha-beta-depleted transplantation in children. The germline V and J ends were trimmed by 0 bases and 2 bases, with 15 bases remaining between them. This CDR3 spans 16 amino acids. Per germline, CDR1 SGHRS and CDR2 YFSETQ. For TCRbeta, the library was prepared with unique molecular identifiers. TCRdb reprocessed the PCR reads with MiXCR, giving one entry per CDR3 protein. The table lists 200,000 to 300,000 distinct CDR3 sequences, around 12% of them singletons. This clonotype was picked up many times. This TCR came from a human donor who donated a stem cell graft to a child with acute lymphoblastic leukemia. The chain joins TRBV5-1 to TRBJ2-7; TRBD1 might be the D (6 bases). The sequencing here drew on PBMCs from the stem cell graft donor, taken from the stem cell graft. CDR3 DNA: TGCGCCAGCAGCTTGGCCTTAGGGGGTTCGACCTACGAGCAGTACTTC. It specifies CASSLALGGSTYEQYF.